This record covers a single TCR beta chain. This sample stems from a study of OX40 agonist ivuxolimab in advanced cancers. Trimming removed 5 bases from V and 2 bases from J, with 8 bases in between. Germline CDR1 SGHNT, CDR2 YENEEA. The CDR3 spans 13 residues. Sequencing was performed with immunoSEQ multiplex PCR; in TCRdb, only in-frame clones are kept and a portion is missing. The data show about 82,000 clones, 86% seen once. This chain joins TRBV11-3 and TRBJ2-3; tentatively, D is TRBD1 (6 bases). This clonotype originated in an adult with an advanced solid tumor such as melanoma, head and neck, liver or kidney cancer. The material sequenced was CD4+ or CD8+ T cells sorted from blood, taken in a trial of the OX40 agonist ivuxolimab. CDR3 protein: CASSGDNTDTQYF. The CDR3 coding sequence is TGTGCCAGCAGCGGGGACAACACAGATACGCAGTATTTT.